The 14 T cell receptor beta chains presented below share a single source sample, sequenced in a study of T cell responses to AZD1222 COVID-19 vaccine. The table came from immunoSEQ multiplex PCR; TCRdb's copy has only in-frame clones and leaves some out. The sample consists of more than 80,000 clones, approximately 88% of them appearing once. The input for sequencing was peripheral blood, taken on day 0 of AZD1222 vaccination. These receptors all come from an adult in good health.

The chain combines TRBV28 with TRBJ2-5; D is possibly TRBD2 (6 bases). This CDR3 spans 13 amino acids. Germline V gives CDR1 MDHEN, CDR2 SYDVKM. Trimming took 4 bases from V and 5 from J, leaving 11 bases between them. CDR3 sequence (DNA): TGTGCCAGCAGTTCAACCGGGGGTGAGACCCAGTACTTC. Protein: CASSSTGGETQYF.

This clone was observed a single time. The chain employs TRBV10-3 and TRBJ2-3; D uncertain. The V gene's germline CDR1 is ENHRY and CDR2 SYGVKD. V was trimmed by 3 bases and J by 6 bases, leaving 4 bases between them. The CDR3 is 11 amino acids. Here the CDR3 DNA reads TGTGCCATCAGTGATTCGGATACGCAGTATTTT. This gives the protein CAISDSDTQYF.

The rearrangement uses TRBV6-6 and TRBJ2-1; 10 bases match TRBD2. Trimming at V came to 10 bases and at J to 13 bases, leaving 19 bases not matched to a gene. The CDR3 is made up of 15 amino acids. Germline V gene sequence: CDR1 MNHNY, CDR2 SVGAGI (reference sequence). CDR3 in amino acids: CANLINLAGVSPQFF. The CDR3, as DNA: TGTGCCAACCTCATTAATCTAGCGGGAGTGTCCCCACAGTTCTTC.

The CDR3 here is CASTGTSGRPFEQYF. The DNA for the CDR3 is TGTGCCAGCACCGGGACTAGCGGGAGGCCCTTTGAGCAGTACTTC. The V call is TRBV6-5, the J call TRBJ2-7; 15 nucleotides match TRBD2. In germline, CDR1 is MNHEY, CDR2 SVGAGI. The CDR3 contains 15 residues. Trimming cost V 7 bases and J 7 bases; bases outside gene matches: 8.

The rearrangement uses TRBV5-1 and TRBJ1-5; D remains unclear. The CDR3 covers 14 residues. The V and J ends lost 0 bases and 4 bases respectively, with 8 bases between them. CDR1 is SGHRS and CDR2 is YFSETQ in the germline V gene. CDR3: CASSLEAGNQPQHF. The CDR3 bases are TGCGCCAGCAGCTTGGAGGCGGGGAATCAGCCCCAGCATTTT.

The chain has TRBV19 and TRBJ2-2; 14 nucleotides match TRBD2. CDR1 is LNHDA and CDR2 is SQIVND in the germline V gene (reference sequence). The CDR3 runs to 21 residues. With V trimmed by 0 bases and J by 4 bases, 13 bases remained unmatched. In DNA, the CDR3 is TGTGCCAGTAGTATAGAAGGTTCCGGGACTAGCGGGAGAATTGTCACCGGGGAGCTGTTTTTT. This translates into CASSIEGSGTSGRIVTGELFF.

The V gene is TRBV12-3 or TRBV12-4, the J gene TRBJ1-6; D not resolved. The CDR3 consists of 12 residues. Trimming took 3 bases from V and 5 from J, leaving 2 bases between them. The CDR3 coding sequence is TGTGCCAGCAGTTTGAATAATTCACCCCTCCACTTT. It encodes CASSLNNSPLHF.

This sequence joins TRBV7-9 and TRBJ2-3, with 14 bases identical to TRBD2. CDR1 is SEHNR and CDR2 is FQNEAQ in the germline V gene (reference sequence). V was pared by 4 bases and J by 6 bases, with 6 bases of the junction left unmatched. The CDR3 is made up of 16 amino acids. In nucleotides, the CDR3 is TGTGCCAGCAGCTCGAGGACTAGCGGGAGGCCCGATACGCAGTATTTT. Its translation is CASSSRTSGRPDTQYF. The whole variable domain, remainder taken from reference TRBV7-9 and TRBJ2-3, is DTGVSQNPRHKITKRGQNVTFRCDPISEHNRLYWYRQTLGQGPEFLTYFQNEAQLEKSRLLSDRFSAERPKGSFSTLEIQRTEQGDSAMYLCASSSRTSGRPDTQYFGPGTRLTVL.

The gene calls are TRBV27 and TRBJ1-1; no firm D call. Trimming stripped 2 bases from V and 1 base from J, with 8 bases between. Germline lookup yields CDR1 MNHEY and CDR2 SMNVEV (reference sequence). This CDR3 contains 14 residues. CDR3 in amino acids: CASSLGSRNTEAFF. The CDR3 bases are TGTGCCAGCAGTTTAGGGAGTCGGAACACTGAAGCTTTCTTT.

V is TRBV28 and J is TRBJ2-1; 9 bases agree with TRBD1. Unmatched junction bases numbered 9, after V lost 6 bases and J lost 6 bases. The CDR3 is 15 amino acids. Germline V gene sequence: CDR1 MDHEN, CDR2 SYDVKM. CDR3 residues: CASRETGGFSNEQFF. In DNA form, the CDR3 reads TGTGCCAGCAGAGAGACAGGGGGGTTTTCCAATGAGCAGTTCTTC.

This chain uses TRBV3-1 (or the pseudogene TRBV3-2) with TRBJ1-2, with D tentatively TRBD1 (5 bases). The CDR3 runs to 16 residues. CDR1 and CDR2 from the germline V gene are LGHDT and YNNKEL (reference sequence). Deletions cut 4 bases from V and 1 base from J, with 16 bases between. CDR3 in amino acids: CASSRAPRGLNYGYTF. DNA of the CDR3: TGTGCCAGCAGCCGGGCTCCTCGGGGCCTTAACTATGGCTACACCTTC.

As DNA, the CDR3 is TGTGCCAGCAGCCGAGGGACGGTGGACCTCTATGGCTACACCTTC. Protein sequence: CASSRGTVDLYGYTF. V and J are TRBV11-2 and TRBJ1-2; D perhaps matches TRBD1 (5 bases). Germline V gene sequence: CDR1 SGHAT, CDR2 FQNNGV. The CDR3 has 15 amino acids. Trimming removed 5 bases at V and 4 bases at J, with 17 bases between. Full variable domain (outside the CDR3, taken from reference TRBV11-2 and TRBJ1-2): EAGVAQSPRYKIIEKRQSVAFWCNPISGHATLYWYQQILGQGPKLLIQFQNNGVVDDSQLPKDRFSAERLKGVDSTLKIQPAKLEDSAVYLCASSRGTVDLYGYTFGSGTRLTVV.

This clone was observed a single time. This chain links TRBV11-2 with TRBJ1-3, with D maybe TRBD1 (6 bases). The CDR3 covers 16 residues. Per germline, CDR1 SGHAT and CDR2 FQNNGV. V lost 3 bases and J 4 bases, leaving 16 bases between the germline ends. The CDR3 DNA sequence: TGTGCCAGCAGCTTTGAAGGGGGGCTGGCAGGAAACACCATATATTTT. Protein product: CASSFEGGLAGNTIYF.

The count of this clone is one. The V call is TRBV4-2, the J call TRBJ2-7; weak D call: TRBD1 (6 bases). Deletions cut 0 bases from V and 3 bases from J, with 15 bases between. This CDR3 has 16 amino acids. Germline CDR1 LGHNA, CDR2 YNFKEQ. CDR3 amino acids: CASSQDPDSSLYEQYF. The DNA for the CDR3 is TGTGCCAGCAGCCAAGATCCGGACAGTTCTCTCTACGAGCAGTACTTC.